The clone carrying this T cell receptor (beta chain) was seen only once. Its antigen is unknown. The source of the sample is a study of cytomegalovirus exposure and HLA in healthy donors. Study-level results: Among the CMV-associated chains, three were confirmed in vitro as specific for CMV antigens. Among the most significant clusters, several appeared linked to common viral pathogens in a later analysis.

Primers: 60 Vbeta forward and 13 Jbeta reverse. Measured with immunoSEQ multiplex PCR; TCRdb has only the in-frame clones, and not every one. The data show 170,000 or so clones, around 80% seen once. The receptor's source is a woman between 45 and 60 years old in good health and CMV-seropositive. The sequenced sample consisted of PBMCs.

The CDR3, as DNA: TGTGCCAGCAGCTTTGGGCTAGCAACCGGGGAGCTGTTTTTT. This gives the protein CASSFGLATGELFF. V and J are TRBV5-6 and TRBJ2-2, with D perhaps TRBD2 (5 bases). Trimming removed 2 bases from V and 5 bases from J, with 10 bases in between. CDR3 length: 14 amino acids. In germline, CDR1 is SGHDT, CDR2 YYEEEE.